The text below deals with one T cell receptor beta chain. Produced via immunoSEQ multiplex PCR; TCRdb's table is partial and in-frame only. This table holds around 44,000 clones, roughly three quarters found once. The data were taken from a study of radiotherapy plus CTLA-4 blockade in lung cancer. Study at large: Objective responses occurred in approximately 18% of patients; over 30% had disease control.

Trimming took off 2 bases at V and 3 bases at J, with 11 bases between the two ends. The length of the CDR3 is 14 residues. Germline V gene data show CDR1 as MDHEN and CDR2 as SYDVKM. The sequence derives from a human donor with non-small cell lung cancer whose response to radiotherapy plus ipilimumab could not be evaluated. The V call is TRBV28, the J call TRBJ2-7; perhaps TRBD1 as D (6 bases). Sequencing used peripheral blood, obtained from a patient treated with radiotherapy plus ipilimumab. The CDR3 DNA is TGTGCCAGCAGTTTAGTCGGACAGCACTACGAGCAGTACTTC. This codes for CASSLVGQHYEQYF.